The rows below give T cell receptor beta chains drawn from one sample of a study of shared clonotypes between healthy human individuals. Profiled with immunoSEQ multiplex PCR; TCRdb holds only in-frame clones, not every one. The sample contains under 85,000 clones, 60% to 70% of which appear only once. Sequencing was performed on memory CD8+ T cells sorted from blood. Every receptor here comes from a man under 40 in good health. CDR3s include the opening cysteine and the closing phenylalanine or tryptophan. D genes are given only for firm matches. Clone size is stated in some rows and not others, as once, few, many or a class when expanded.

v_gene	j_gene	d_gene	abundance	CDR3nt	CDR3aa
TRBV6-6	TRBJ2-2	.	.	TGTGCCAGCGGTAACGGGGTTGAGGGGACCGGGGAGCTGTTTTTT	CASGNGVEGTGELFF
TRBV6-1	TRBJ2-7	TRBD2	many	TGTGCCAGCAGTGAAGAAGCGGGAGGGCCTCACGAGCAGTACTTC	CASSEEAGGPHEQYF
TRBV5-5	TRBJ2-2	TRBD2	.	TGTGCCAGCAGCACGCAAGGACTAGCTGTCACCGGGGAGCTGTTTTTT	CASSTQGLAVTGELFF
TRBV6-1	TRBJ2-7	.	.	TGTGCCAGCAGTTTTCATAGGCCGGGGGACGAGCAGTACTTC	CASSFHRPGDEQYF
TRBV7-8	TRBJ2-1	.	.	TGTGCCAGCAGCTTATTACAGAGTTACAATGAGCAGTTCTTC	CASSLLQSYNEQFF
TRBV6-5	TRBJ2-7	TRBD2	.	TGTGCCAGCAGGAAAGGACTAGCGGGTGGCGGGCAGTACTTC	CASRKGLAGGGQYF
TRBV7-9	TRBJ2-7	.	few	TGTGCCAGCCACGGGCCCAACGAGCAGTACTTC	CASHGPNEQYF
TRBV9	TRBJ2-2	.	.	TGTGCCAGCAGCGTAGGGGTAGACACCGGGGAGCTGTTTTTT	CASSVGVDTGELFF
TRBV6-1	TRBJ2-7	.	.	TGTGCCAGCAGTGAAGCGCCCAGTTCCTCCTACGAGCAGTACTTC	CASSEAPSSSYEQYF
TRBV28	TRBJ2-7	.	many	TGTGCCAGCAGTTTATTGCGCTACGAGCAGTACTTC	CASSLLRYEQYF
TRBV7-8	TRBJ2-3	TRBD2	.	TGTGCCAGCAGCTTAGCCCCTAGCGGGGATATTGCTAGCACAGATACGCAGTATTTT	CASSLAPSGDIASTDTQYF
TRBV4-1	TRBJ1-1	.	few	TGCGCCAGCAGCCAAGAAGGAGGCAGGATGAACACTGAAGCTTTCTTT	CASSQEGGRMNTEAFF
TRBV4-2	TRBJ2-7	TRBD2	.	TGTGCCAGCAGCCAGTTGAGCGGGAGAGACGAGCAGTACTTC	CASSQLSGRDEQYF
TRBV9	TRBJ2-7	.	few	TGTGCCAGCAGCCCCGGGATGTCCACCACCTACGAGCAGTACTTC	CASSPGMSTTYEQYF
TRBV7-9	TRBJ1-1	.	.	TGTGCCAGCAGCCCCGGGCCTCTGGATACTGAAGCTTTCTTT	CASSPGPLDTEAFF
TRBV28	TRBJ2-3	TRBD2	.	TGTGCCAGTGCCCTTGGAATGCCGGGACTAGTATCGCAGTATTTT	CASALGMPGLVSQYF
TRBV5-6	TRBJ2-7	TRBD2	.	TGTGCCAGCAGCTTGATCTCTCGGACTAGCGGGGTACGAGCCTACGAGCAGTACTTC	CASSLISRTSGVRAYEQYF
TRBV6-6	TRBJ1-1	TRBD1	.	TGTGCCAGCAGTTATCGGGACAGGGGGCCAGGAACTGAAGCTTTCTTT	CASSYRDRGPGTEAFF
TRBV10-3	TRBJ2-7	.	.	TGTGCCATCAGTGAGTCTCCAGGTTGGGGCGCCCGGGACCGCCGCTCCTACGAGCAGTACTTC	CAISESPGWGARDRRSYEQYF
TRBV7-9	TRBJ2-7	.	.	TGTGCCAGCGGGGGGAGCAGTCAAAGCTACGAGCAGTACTTC	CASGGSSQSYEQYF
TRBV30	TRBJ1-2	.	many	TGTGCCTGGGATTACAAGAACTATGGCTACACCTTC	CAWDYKNYGYTF
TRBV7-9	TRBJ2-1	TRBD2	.	TGTGCCAGCAGCTTGTACGGACTAGCGGGTCCCTACAATGAGCAGTTCTTC	CASSLYGLAGPYNEQFF
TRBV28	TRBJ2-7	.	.	TGTGCCAGCAGTTACAGCTACGAGCAGTACTTC	CASSYSYEQYF
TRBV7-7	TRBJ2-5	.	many	TGTGCTAGCAGCTTAGAGCGAGGGGGGAGCTCGGAGACCCAGTACTTC	CASSLERGGSSETQYF
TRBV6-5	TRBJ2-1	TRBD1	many	TGTGCCAGCAGTTCATCGACAGGGCGCAATGAGCAGTTCTTC	CASSSSTGRNEQFF
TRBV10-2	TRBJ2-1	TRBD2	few	TGCGCCAGCAGAGGACTAGCGGGAGGTTCCTACAATGAGCAGTTCTTC	CASRGLAGGSYNEQFF
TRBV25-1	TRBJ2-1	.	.	TGTGCCAGCAGTGAATCCCGGACTCCCAAACCAAGAAACAATGAGCAGTTCTTC	CASSESRTPKPRNNEQFF
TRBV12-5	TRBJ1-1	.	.	TGTGCTAGTGGTCTTGCATTTAACACTGAAGCTTTCTTT	CASGLAFNTEAFF
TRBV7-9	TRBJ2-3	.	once	TGTGCCAGCAGCCCCCAGGCTCTCACAGATACGCAGTATTTT	CASSPQALTDTQYF
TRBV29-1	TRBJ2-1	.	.	TGCAGCGTGGCAGCCCATTCCTACAATGAGCAGTTCTTC	CSVAAHSYNEQFF
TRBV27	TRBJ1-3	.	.	TGTGCCAGCAGCCTCTCCCCCCGAAACACCATATATTTT	CASSLSPRNTIYF
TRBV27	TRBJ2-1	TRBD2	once	TGTGCCAGCAGTTTTCTTTATGGCGGGAGCCAGGTCAATGAGCAGTTCTTC	CASSFLYGGSQVNEQFF
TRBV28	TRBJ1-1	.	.	TGTGCCAGCAGTTTAGTGGTTCGGACAGTGAACACTGAAGCTTTCTTT	CASSLVVRTVNTEAFF
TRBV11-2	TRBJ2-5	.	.	TGTGCCAGCAGCTTAGTTGGGGAGGAGACCCAGTACTTC	CASSLVGEETQYF
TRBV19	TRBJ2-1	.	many	TGTGCCAGTAGTATTTGGGGGAGCCTCTACAATGAGCAGTTCTTC	CASSIWGSLYNEQFF
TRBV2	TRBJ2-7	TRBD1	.	TGTGCCAGCAGTGAAAACCGGGACAGGGGCTACGAGCAGTACTTC	CASSENRDRGYEQYF